Each of the 14 T cell receptor beta chains below was sequenced from the same sample in a study of technical replicates of blood from a few donors. The table came from immunoSEQ multiplex PCR; TCRdb's copy has only in-frame clones and leaves some out. The sample yields tens of thousands of clones, 94% seen once. The sequencing input was T cells isolated from PBMCs. These receptors all stem from a human donor in good health.

CDR3 sequence reads: CASSLPSTSGKMTQYF. CDR3 DNA sequence: TGTGCCAGCAGCTTGCCGTCTACGAGCGGGAAGATGACCCAGTACTTC. This chain uses TRBV5-4 with TRBJ2-5, with 7 bases lining up with TRBD2. The germline V gene has CDR1 SGHNT and CDR2 YYREEE (reference sequence). CDR3 length: 16 residues. J was trimmed by 7 bases and V by 1 base; bases with no gene match: 13.

This clone is a singleton in its sample. The rearrangement uses TRBV5-6 and TRBJ2-6, with a possible D match to TRBD1 (5 bases). V was cut by 1 base and J by 0 bases, with 8 bases left in between. The CDR3 spans 16 residues. Per germline, CDR1 SGHDT and CDR2 YYEEEE. The CDR3 here is CASSLRGTSGANVLTF. The CDR3 DNA follows: TGTGCCAGCAGCTTGAGGGGAACCTCTGGGGCCAACGTCCTGACTTTC.

The chain employs TRBV11-1 and TRBJ2-7, with a tentative D call TRBD1 (6 bases). With 4 bases removed from V and 8 bases from J, the gap between germline ends came to 15 bases. Per germline, CDR1 SGHAT and CDR2 FQDESV (reference sequence). CDR3 length: 13 amino acids. In DNA, the CDR3 is TGTGCCAGCAGCTCCGATACTCAGGGGCAGCAGTACTTC. Translating gives CASSSDTQGQQYF.

The chain is built from TRBV7-9 and TRBJ2-5, with TRBD2 as a possible D gene (7 bases). The CDR3 is 14 amino acids. V lost 7 bases to trimming and J lost 2 bases, with 14 bases between them. Germline loops: CDR1 SEHNR, CDR2 FQNEAQ (reference sequence). The CDR3 nucleotides are TGTGCCAGCACCTCACAGGGACTACAAGAGACCCAGTACTTC. Amino acid sequence: CASTSQGLQETQYF.

The rearrangement links TRBV28 to TRBJ2-1, with D perhaps TRBD2 (6 bases). Germline V gives CDR1 MDHEN, CDR2 SYDVKM. The CDR3 spans 15 residues. V lost 4 bases to trimming and J lost 8 bases, with 18 bases between them. The CDR3 here is CASSSGTGAVDEQFF. The CDR3 coding sequence is TGTGCCAGCAGTTCCGGGACTGGCGCCGTTGATGAGCAGTTCTTC.

The chain carries TRBV7-3 and TRBJ2-7; the match to TRBD2 covers 12 bases. CDR3 size: 18 residues. Germline V gives CDR1 SGHTA, CDR2 FQGTGA. J was trimmed by 1 base and V by 1 base; bases with no gene match: 8. In nucleotides, the CDR3 is TGTGCCAGCAGCTTAATCCCCGCACTAGCGGGGGGTTCCTACGAGCAGTACTTC. This sequence encodes CASSLIPALAGGSYEQYF.

This chain links TRBV14 with TRBJ2-7; D is ambiguous. CDR3 length: 12 amino acids. Deletions cut 1 base from V and 3 bases from J, with 4 bases between. Germline V lookup: CDR1 SGHDN, CDR2 FVKESK. For the CDR3, the DNA is TGTGCCAGCAGCCAAGTAATCTACGAGCAGTACTTC. Translated: CASSQVIYEQYF.

The DNA of the CDR3 is TGTGCCAGCAGCGTAACGGGGAGGGCCGAGACAGATACGCAGTATTTT. Translation gives CASSVTGRAETDTQYF. The chain links TRBV9 to TRBJ2-3, with TRBD2 matching 7 bases. V lost 1 base and J lost 3; bases outside the gene matches: 8. Per germline, CDR1 SGDLS and CDR2 YYNGEE. There are 16 residues in the CDR3.

This clone was seen just once. The CDR3, as DNA: TGTGCCAGCAGTTACCCGACTAGCGGGAGAGGGAATGAGCAGTTCTTC. Amino acid sequence: CASSYPTSGRGNEQFF. The chain combines TRBV6-5 with TRBJ2-1, with TRBD2 matching over 12 bases. V shed 2 bases, J shed 7 bases, and the junction held 6 bases outside the gene matches. This CDR3 spans 16 amino acids. The germline CDR1 and CDR2 sequences are MNHEY and SVGAGI.

The chain is built from TRBV9 and TRBJ1-2, with no clear D. The CDR3 runs to 12 residues. Germline-derived CDR1 and CDR2 are SGDLS and YYNGEE. V was cut by 0 bases and J by 8 bases, with 8 bases left in between. The CDR3 nucleotides read TGTGCCAGCAGCGTAGGGGAGGGAGGCTACACCTTC. It yields the protein CASSVGEGGYTF.

The chain employs TRBV28 and TRBJ2-5; D perhaps matches TRBD1 (7 bases). Looked up from germline, CDR1 is MDHEN and CDR2 is SYDVKM. With 7 bases removed from V and 1 base from J, the gap between germline ends came to 16 bases. This CDR3 has 15 amino acids. CDR3 sequence reads: CASTGQEGLQETQYF. CDR3 in DNA: TGTGCCAGCACCGGACAGGAGGGCCTCCAAGAGACCCAGTACTTC.

J is TRBJ1-6 and V is TRBV5-4, with TRBD1 matching 9 bases. Germline CDR1 SGHNT, CDR2 YYREEE (reference sequence). Unmatched junction bases numbered 10, after V lost 3 bases and J lost 9 bases. The CDR3 extends over 16 amino acids. CDR3 in DNA: TGTGCCAGCAGCTCGAGAGGACAGGGGCGATTTTCACCCCTCCACTTT. As protein: CASSSRGQGRFSPLHF.

The chain couples TRBV28 to TRBJ1-1; D remains unclear. Trimming stripped 4 bases from V and 0 bases from J, with 3 bases between. This CDR3 has 12 amino acids. Looked up from germline, CDR1 is MDHEN and CDR2 is SYDVKM. CDR3 protein: CASSSVNTEAFF. DNA for the CDR3: TGTGCCAGCAGTTCCGTGAACACTGAAGCTTTCTTT.

Notes on this clone: This sample includes further DNA sequences coding for the same CDR3. The J gene is TRBJ1-5, the V gene TRBV7-9; the D is unclear. Germline CDR1 SEHNR, CDR2 FQNEAQ (reference sequence). Trimming removed 5 bases from V and 1 base from J, with 9 bases in between. The CDR3 runs 14 residues. The CDR3: CASSPPGSNQPQHF. In DNA, the CDR3 is TGTGCCAGCAGCCCCCCGGGGAGCAATCAGCCCCAGCATTTT.